The 19 T cell receptor beta chains below come from one sample, sequenced in a study of blood T cells in healthy people across ages. For the second PCR, which ran for 7 to 11 cycles, a sample-barcoded 5' primer and a J-beta primer mix were used. TCRdb redid the calling of the 5' RACE reads with MiXCR, one entry per CDR3 protein. The data hold 1.5 million to 2 million distinct CDR3 sequences, with about two fifths observed a single time. Sequencing input: blood. The receptors here all came from a human donor in good health.

This clonotype was seen a few times. The chain uses TRBV29-1 and TRBJ2-3, with TRBD2 matching 10 bases. Germline V gene lookup returns CDR1 SQVTM and CDR2 ANQGSEA. With 7 bases clipped from V and 8 bases from J, the junction kept 15 bases outside the gene matches. CDR3 length: 15 residues. CDR3 DNA: TGCAGCGCCGCGCCGGTGCTAGCGGGAGCTGGTACGCAGTATTTT. Amino acid sequence: CSAAPVLAGAGTQYF.

The chain links TRBV7-9 to TRBJ1-1; D is undetermined. The germline V gene has CDR1 SEHNR and CDR2 FQNEAQ (reference sequence). CDR3 length equals 17 residues. Trimming pared 2 bases from V and 0 bases from J, leaving 16 bases between. The CDR3 region is CASSLRRLGILNTEAFF. CDR3 nucleotides: TGTGCCAGCAGCTTACGACGTTTGGGAATTTTGAACACTGAAGCTTTCTTT. The full variable domain, its missing parts supplied by reference TRBV7-9 and TRBJ1-1, is DTGVSQNPRHKITKRGQNVTFRCDPISEHNRLYWYRQTLGQGPEFLTYFQNEAQLEKSRLLSDRFSAERPKGSFSTLEIQRTEQGDSAMYLCASSLRRLGILNTEAFFGQGTRLTVV.

Turning to this clonotype: One junction end disagrees with the germline gene, perhaps due to a read error. V is TRBV5-1 and J is TRBJ1-2, with a tentative D call TRBD1 (5 bases). This CDR3 region has 12 residues. Germline V gene sequence: CDR1 SGHRS, CDR2 YFSETQ. The CDR3 protein is CAGSPGQPGYTF. CDR3 sequence (DNA): TGCGCCGGCAGCCCCGGACAACCAGGCTACACCTTC.

The sample holds a few counts of this clonotype. The chain employs TRBV27 and TRBJ1-2; D perhaps matches TRBD1 (5 bases). CDR1 MNHEY and CDR2 SMNVEV come from the germline V gene (reference sequence). The CDR3 is made up of 15 amino acids. Trimming pared 3 bases from V and 4 bases from J, leaving 15 bases between. The chain's CDR3 is CASSLGGFPGYGYTF. Here the CDR3 DNA reads TGTGCCAGCAGTTTGGGGGGGTTTCCTGGCTATGGCTACACCTTC.

This clonotype was seen ten or more times. The chain joins TRBV7-9 to TRBJ2-7, with D possibly being TRBD1 (5 bases). Trimming shortened V by 2 bases and J by 3 bases, and 8 bases separated the two germline ends. Germline CDR1 is SEHNR and CDR2 is FQNEAQ (reference sequence). The CDR3 covers 13 residues. The CDR3 DNA reads as TGTGCCAGCAGCTTAAGTCAGGGCTACGAGCAGTACTTC. Encoded protein: CASSLSQGYEQYF.

This clonotype turned up a few times. This chain connects TRBV18 to TRBJ2-1, with TRBD2 as a possible D gene (5 bases). V was shortened by 6 bases and J by 5 bases, with 20 bases between the two germline ends. CDR1 is KGHSH, CDR2 LQKENI, per germline. This CDR3 is built from 16 residues. This chain's CDR3 is CASSPIIGLANNEQFF. The CDR3 DNA is TGTGCCAGCTCTCCAATCATCGGCTTAGCGAACAATGAGCAGTTCTTC.

This clonotype was counted only a few times. This chain connects TRBV12-3 or TRBV12-4 to TRBJ1-1; D is undetermined. V was clipped by 3 bases and J by 1 base, with 9 bases between them. The CDR3 has 14 amino acids. CDR3 bases: TGTGCCAGCAGTTTGGAGGCTTCGAACACTGAAGCTTTCTTT. This translates into CASSLEASNTEAFF.

This clonotype was detected only a few times. This chain joins TRBV20-1 and TRBJ2-3, with D unresolved. The V gene's germline CDR1 is DFQATT and CDR2 SNEGSKA (reference sequence). The CDR3 has 15 residues. Trimming left V 0 bases short and J 6 bases short, with 16 bases between. The CDR3 region has the DNA TGCAGTGCTAGAGATCCGGACCCTTCCCCCGATACGCAGTATTTT. Translating gives CSARDPDPSPDTQYF.

This sequence joins TRBV20-1 and TRBJ2-7; possible D gene TRBD2, 5 bases. V lost 1 base, J lost 0 bases, and 10 bases lay in between. This CDR3 is built from 14 residues. Germline CDR1 and CDR2: DFQATT and SNEGSKA (reference sequence). The CDR3 protein is CSARVRRSSYEQYF. The DNA of the CDR3 is TGCAGTGCTAGAGTAAGGAGGAGCTCCTACGAGCAGTACTTC.

The chain employs TRBV7-9 and TRBJ2-5; D perhaps matches TRBD2 (6 bases). The end of the DNA aligns better with TRBJ2-7, so the J call may be wrong. The CDR3 is made up of 14 amino acids. Germline V gives CDR1 SEHNR, CDR2 FQNEAQ (reference sequence). This CDR3 reads CASSPPASAHEQYF. In DNA, the CDR3 is TGTGCCAGCAGCCCCCCGGCTAGCGCGCACGAGCAGTACTTC.

This clonotype was observed once. The chain employs TRBV12-3 or TRBV12-4 and TRBJ2-5; 7 positions match TRBD1. CDR3 length equals 14 residues. J gave up 13 bases and V 5 bases, and 16 bases lay outside the gene matches. DNA of the CDR3: TGTGCCAGCAGTCTAATAAGGGGGCGCGCGGCCCCGTACTTC. It is translated as CASSLIRGRAAPYF.

The chain recombines TRBV6-2 or TRBV6-3 with TRBJ2-5, with D perhaps matching TRBD1 (6 bases). Germline V gives CDR1 MNHEY, CDR2 SVGEGT. This CDR3 contains 15 residues. V was trimmed by 5 bases and J by 0 bases, leaving 13 bases between them. The CDR3 nucleotides are TGTGCCAGCAGTCCCCGGGACATGAACCAAGAGACCCAGTACTTC. It is translated as CASSPRDMNQETQYF.

The V call is TRBV12-3 or TRBV12-4, the J call TRBJ2-7; D call uncertain. The CDR3 length is 14 residues. The V gene lost 3 bases and the J gene lost 3 bases, with 12 bases spanning the gap. Here the CDR3 reads CASSFGPGVYEQYF. The CDR3 DNA sequence: TGTGCCAGCAGTTTCGGGCCCGGCGTCTACGAGCAGTACTTC.

The gene calls are TRBV2 and TRBJ2-7; 7 bases agree with TRBD2. The CDR3 spans 17 residues. The J segment lost 6 bases and the V segment lost 6 bases, leaving 20 bases of the junction unmatched. Germline lookup yields CDR1 SNHLY and CDR2 FYNNEI. CDR3 sequence reads: CASSRAEGEGSPGEQYF. CDR3 coding DNA: TGTGCCAGCAGCCGGGCAGAAGGGGAGGGATCCCCTGGCGAGCAGTACTTC.

The table lists this clonotype with a few counts. The chain uses TRBV28 and TRBJ1-1; D unresolved. The V gene lost 5 bases and the J gene lost 1 base, with 14 bases spanning the gap. The CDR3 contains 15 residues. Germline CDR1 is MDHEN and CDR2 is SYDVKM. The CDR3 reads CASSPLDQKNTEAFF. CDR3 sequence (DNA): TGTGCCAGCAGTCCACTAGACCAGAAGAACACTGAAGCTTTCTTT.

V is TRBV7-9 and J is TRBJ1-3, with TRBD1 as a possible D gene (5 bases). Germline CDR1 is SEHNR and CDR2 is FQNEAQ (reference sequence). Trimming left V 5 bases short and J 2 bases short, with 10 bases between. There are 14 residues in the CDR3. The chain's CDR3 is CASSRGTAGNTIYF. CDR3 in DNA: TGTGCCAGCAGCAGAGGGACGGCTGGAAACACCATATATTTT.

The chain has TRBV7-9 and TRBJ2-1, with 8 nucleotides matching TRBD1. The J call is doubtful: the DNA matches TRBJ2-7 better. The CDR3 consists of 15 residues. In germline, CDR1 is SEHNR, CDR2 FQNEAQ (reference sequence). The CDR3 spells CASSPRQGIYNEQYF. DNA for the CDR3: TGTGCCAGCAGTCCGAGACAGGGGATTTACAATGAGCAGTACTTC.

This clonotype was picked up one time. The gene calls are TRBV7-9 and TRBJ2-3; D possibly corresponds to TRBD2 (7 bases). Trimming shortened V by 3 bases and J by 5 bases, and 12 bases separated the two germline ends. CDR3 length: 14 amino acids. The V gene's germline CDR1 is SEHNR and CDR2 FQNEAQ (reference sequence). For the CDR3, the DNA is TGTGCCAGCAGCTTTACCGGGGGGCAAGATACGCAGTATTTT. Protein product: CASSFTGGQDTQYF.

This clonotype occurred a few times. This chain joins TRBV6-5 and TRBJ2-1; 8 bases are a match to TRBD1. The V segment lost 4 bases and the J segment 2 bases; nucleotides outside the gene matches: 4. Germline CDR1 MNHEY, CDR2 SVGAGI. This CDR3 spans 15 amino acids. CDR3 loop: CASSLQGATYNEQFF. The CDR3 region has the DNA TGTGCCAGCAGTTTGCAGGGGGCCACCTACAATGAGCAGTTCTTC.